This entry features one T cell receptor (beta chain) sequence. No antigen is known for it. A single record per CDR3 protein comes from TCRdb applying MiXCR to the reads. The table includes more than 650,000 distinct CDR3 sequences, 35% detected once. Germline loops: CDR1 MNHGY, CDR2 SAAAGT. The V end lost 2 bases, the J end lost 2 bases, and 18 bases lay between the germline ends. This CDR3 is 17 amino acids long. The data stem from a study of T cell repertoires in cytomegalovirus infection. Notes on the study in general: HLA-C-restricted CMV-specific TCR beta clonotypes were dominant in the ex vivo response.

The TCR comes from a human donor in good health (CMV status not recorded). Some clones in this sample may be carry-over from other donors' samples. The source material was PBMCs. The chain has TRBV6-8 and TRBJ1-2, with D perhaps matching TRBD1 (6 bases). The CDR3: CASSYPVGQPPNYGYTF. The CDR3 DNA reads TGTGCCAGCAGTTACCCCGTCGGACAGCCCCCCAACTATGGCTACACCTTC.